The 29 T cell receptor beta chains reported below all come from one sample, sequenced in a study of blood T cell repertoires in COVID-19. Repertoires were generated with immunoSEQ multiplex PCR, while TCRdb's copy carries only in-frame clones and drops some. The table lists 250,000 to 350,000 clones, approximately 90% of them singletons. Specimen: peripheral blood. The source of these receptors is a woman aged 25 to 45 with COVID-19, enrolled during active disease.

The rearrangement links TRBV19 to TRBJ1-5; 12 positions match TRBD1. Germline V gives CDR1 LNHDA, CDR2 SQIVND (reference sequence). With V trimmed by 6 bases and J by 5 bases, 5 bases remained unmatched. The CDR3 totals 15 residues. CDR3 sequence (DNA): TGTGCCAGTAGAGCCGGGACAGGGGGCTATCAGCCCCAGCATTTT. Its translation is CASRAGTGGYQPQHF.

The chain carries TRBV6-5 and TRBJ1-2; D unclear. Germline CDR1 reads MNHEY; CDR2 reads SVGAGI. Trimming took 0 bases from V and 2 from J, leaving 13 bases between them. The CDR3 is 16 residues long. The CDR3 sequence is CASSYSTDYLNYGYTF. CDR3 coding DNA: TGTGCCAGCAGTTACTCTACCGATTATCTAAACTATGGCTACACCTTC.

CDR3 sequence reads: CASSLVLGGSYNSPLHF. CDR3 bases: TGTGCCAGCAGCTTAGTTTTAGGGGGCTCCTATAATTCACCCCTCCACTTT. J is TRBJ1-6 and V is TRBV11-2, with a weak D call TRBD1 (6 bases). This CDR3 contains 17 residues. V gave up 1 base and J gave up 0 bases, with 10 bases separating them. CDR1 SGHAT and CDR2 FQNNGV come from the germline V gene.

A single count supports this clone. The V and J genes are TRBV10-3 and TRBJ1-1, with D uncertain. V lost 5 bases, J lost 1 base, and 5 bases lay in between. The CDR3 length is 12 residues. The germline V gene has CDR1 ENHRY and CDR2 SYGVKD. The CDR3: CAISPGNTEAFF. As DNA, the CDR3 is TGTGCCATCAGTCCGGGGAACACTGAAGCTTTCTTT.

Details on this clone: Other DNA sequences within the sample encode an identical CDR3. This sequence joins TRBV9 and TRBJ2-1; weak D call: TRBD2 (6 bases). V lost 0 bases and J lost 1, with 8 bases in between. The CDR3 sequence is 15 residues long. Germline V gene lookup returns CDR1 SGDLS and CDR2 YYNGEE. CDR3 residues: CASSVGAGSYNEQFF. As DNA, the CDR3 is TGTGCCAGCAGCGTAGGGGCGGGGTCCTACAATGAGCAGTTCTTC.

The chain uses TRBV19 and TRBJ1-1; the D gene is possibly TRBD1 (6 bases). V shed 1 base and J shed 4 bases, with 7 bases lying between them. There are 13 residues in the CDR3. The V gene's germline CDR1 is LNHDA and CDR2 SQIVND (reference sequence). In DNA form, the CDR3 reads TGTGCCAGTAGTATAGTAGGGGGCACTGAAGCTTTCTTT. Residues: CASSIVGGTEAFF.

The chain recombines TRBV24-1 with TRBJ2-1, with 9 bases that match TRBD2. There are 16 residues in the CDR3. V gave up 3 bases and J gave up 7 bases; unmatched junction bases: 9. The germline gives CDR1 KGHDR, CDR2 SFDVKD. The CDR3, as DNA: TGTGCCACCAGTGATATTGAGCGGGAGGCGGGGAATGAGCAGTTCTTC. Translating it yields CATSDIEREAGNEQFF.

This chain uses TRBV10-1 with TRBJ1-1; TRBD1 matches at 9 bases. There are 14 residues in the CDR3. Germline assignment: CDR1 WNHNN and CDR2 SYGVQD (reference sequence). With 2 bases clipped from V and 4 bases from J, the junction kept 2 bases outside the gene matches. CDR3 DNA: TGCGCCAGCAGTGAGGGACAGGGGACCACTGAAGCTTTCTTT. This translates into CASSEGQGTTEAFF.

V is TRBV7-9 and J is TRBJ2-7; weak D call: TRBD2 (6 bases). V lost 6 bases to trimming and J lost 9 bases, with 18 bases between them. The CDR3 sequence is 13 residues long. Germline-derived CDR1 and CDR2 are SEHNR and FQNEAQ (reference sequence). CDR3 nucleotide sequence: TGTGCCAGCAGTCAATCCGGGACTTCCACGCAGTACTTC. As protein: CASSQSGTSTQYF.

The chain employs TRBV6-5 and TRBJ1-1; D perhaps matches TRBD1 (6 bases). Looked up from germline, CDR1 is MNHEY and CDR2 is SVGAGI. The length of the CDR3 is 14 residues. Trimming left V 6 bases short and J 4 bases short, with 15 bases between. The DNA of the CDR3 is TGTGCCAGCAGCGTTACAGGGTCCCCCACTGAAGCTTTCTTT. Translating it yields CASSVTGSPTEAFF.

This chain joins TRBV5-1 and TRBJ2-7; 12 bases fit TRBD2. After removal of 3 bases from V and 3 bases from J, the junction contained 4 bases not matched to a gene. The CDR3 contains 15 residues. Germline V gives CDR1 SGHRS, CDR2 YFSETQ. CDR3 protein: CASSSPGLAGYEQYF. The CDR3 bases are TGCGCCAGCAGCTCGCCGGGACTAGCGGGCTACGAGCAGTACTTC.

The CDR3 spells CASILTSTDTQYF. Written as DNA, the CDR3 is TGTGCCAGCATTCTGACTAGCACAGATACGCAGTATTTT. The chain carries TRBV12-3 or TRBV12-4 and TRBJ2-3; no firm D call. This CDR3 has 13 residues. V lost 7 bases and J 0 bases, leaving 8 bases between the germline ends.

The gene calls are TRBV5-1 and TRBJ1-1, with D maybe TRBD1 (6 bases). CDR3 size: 15 residues. V dropped 2 bases and J dropped 5 bases, with 16 bases sitting between them. Germline CDR1 reads SGHRS; CDR2 reads YFSETQ. CDR3 coding DNA: TGCGCCAGCAGCTTATTACAGGGTCGGGGAACTGAAGCTTTCTTT. Translated: CASSLLQGRGTEAFF. The variable domain in full, completed from reference TRBV5-1 and TRBJ1-1, reads KAGVTQTPRYLIKTRGQQVTLSCSPISGHRSVSWYQQTPGQGLQFLFEYFSETQRNKGNFPGRFSGRQFSNSRSEMNVSTLELGDSALYLCASSLLQGRGTEAFFGQGTRLTVV.

This chain links TRBV5-6 with TRBJ2-6, with TRBD1 matching 9 bases. Trimming removed 3 bases from V and 0 bases from J; junction bases left unmatched: 7. CDR3 length equals 18 residues. Germline V CDR1 and CDR2: SGHDT, YYEEEE. CDR3: CASSSSDRGHSGANVLTF. DNA of the CDR3: TGTGCCAGCAGCTCCTCGGACAGGGGACACTCTGGGGCCAACGTCCTGACTTTC.

The CDR3, as DNA: TGTGCCAGCAGTTCAGGGGAGCGTAGAAAACTGTTTTTT. This translates into CASSSGERRKLFF. The chain recombines TRBV12-3 or TRBV12-4 with TRBJ1-4, with TRBD1 as a possible D gene (6 bases). V was cut by 4 bases and J by 10 bases, with 13 bases left in between. The CDR3 has 13 residues.

The chain carries TRBV30 and TRBJ1-4, with a tentative D call TRBD1 (5 bases). From germline, CDR1 is GTSNPN and CDR2 SVGIG (reference sequence). Trimming removed 0 bases from V and 8 bases from J, with 10 bases in between. This CDR3 is built from 13 residues. Written as DNA, the CDR3 is TGTGCCTGGAGTGTATCAGGGATGGAAAAACTGTTTTTT. This sequence encodes CAWSVSGMEKLFF.

This chain connects TRBV29-1 to TRBJ1-2; D is possibly TRBD1 (6 bases). The CDR3 loop spans 12 amino acids. Trimming shortened V by 8 bases and J by 5 bases, and 15 bases separated the two germline ends. In germline, CDR1 is SQVTM, CDR2 ANQGSEA. The CDR3 spells CSFRDISYGYTF. CDR3 coding DNA: TGCAGCTTCCGGGACATATCTTATGGCTACACCTTC. Full variable domain (outside the CDR3, taken from reference TRBV29-1 and TRBJ1-2): SAVISQKPSRDICQRGTSLTIQCQVDSQVTMMFWYRQQPGQSLTLIATANQGSEATYESGFVIDKFPISRPNLTFSTLTVSNMSPEDSSIYLCSFRDISYGYTFGSGTRLTVV.

Note on this clone: The same CDR3 can be traced to other DNA sequences in this sample. The V gene is TRBV29-1, the J gene TRBJ2-1; the match to TRBD2 covers 8 bases. The CDR3 has 14 amino acids. V shed 6 bases and J 3 bases; nucleotides not matched to a gene: 7. CDR1 SQVTM and CDR2 ANQGSEA come from the germline V gene. Here the CDR3 DNA reads TGCAGCGTCCTAGGACTAGCTGGCTACAATGAGCAGTTCTTC. Translated: CSVLGLAGYNEQFF.

This chain uses TRBV11-2 with TRBJ1-4, with D perhaps TRBD1 (6 bases). The CDR3 loop spans 14 amino acids. The germline V and J ends were trimmed by 5 bases and 8 bases, with 15 bases remaining between them. Germline CDR1 SGHAT, CDR2 FQNNGV. The CDR3 region has the DNA TGTGCCAGCAGCCGCGACAGGATTGGCGAAAAACTGTTTTTT. Translated, it gives CASSRDRIGEKLFF.

This chain joins TRBV3-1 (or the pseudogene TRBV3-2) and TRBJ1-4; D gene ambiguous. Trimming removed 0 bases from V and 0 bases from J, with 5 bases in between. The CDR3 is made up of 15 amino acids. Germline V gene data show CDR1 as LGHDT and CDR2 as YNNKEL (reference sequence). The CDR3 spells CASSQEHATNEKLFF. DNA for the CDR3: TGTGCCAGCAGCCAAGAACATGCAACTAATGAAAAACTGTTTTTT.

This sequence joins TRBV4-1 and TRBJ2-1; D perhaps matches TRBD2 (6 bases). Germline CDR1 MGHRA, CDR2 YSYEKL. This CDR3 comprises 16 residues. Trimming took 1 base from V and 0 from J, leaving 10 bases between them. CDR3 sequence reads: CASSQVAGSSYNEQFF. The CDR3 coding sequence is TGCGCCAGCAGCCAAGTGGCGGGAAGCTCCTACAATGAGCAGTTCTTC.

V and J are TRBV30 and TRBJ1-5; 7 bases fit TRBD1. The CDR3 spans 13 residues. The germline gives CDR1 GTSNPN, CDR2 SVGIG (reference sequence). Trimming removed 2 bases from V and 6 bases from J; junction bases left unmatched: 4. The CDR3 spells CAWSQGESQPQHF. CDR3 bases: TGTGCCTGGAGTCAGGGGGAAAGTCAGCCCCAGCATTTT.

The chain is built from TRBV30 and TRBJ2-1; possible D gene TRBD2, 6 bases. The CDR3 loop spans 14 amino acids. Trimming removed 2 bases at V and 5 bases at J, with 13 bases between. Germline V gives CDR1 GTSNPN, CDR2 SVGIG (reference sequence). In DNA form, the CDR3 reads TGTGCCTGGAGTACCGGGAGTTGGGACAATGAGCAGTTCTTC. It encodes CAWSTGSWDNEQFF.

The rearrangement uses TRBV19 and TRBJ1-1; 7 bases align to TRBD1. The V gene end was trimmed by 2 bases and the J gene end by 2 bases; junction bases not matched to a gene: 5. The CDR3 is made up of 15 amino acids. Germline CDR1 LNHDA, CDR2 SQIVND (reference sequence). The CDR3 is CASSILDRSNTEAFF. CDR3 DNA: TGTGCCAGTAGTATACTGGACAGGTCAAACACTGAAGCTTTCTTT.

The chain joins TRBV19 to TRBJ2-3; 9 bases align to TRBD2. The trim removed 6 bases at V and 5 bases at J, leaving 12 bases unmatched. The CDR3 length is 16 residues. The germline V gene encodes CDR1 LNHDA and CDR2 SQIVND (reference sequence). The CDR3 DNA follows: TGTGCCAGTAGGCACCCCGGGACTAGCACAAGAGATACGCAGTATTTT. Translated, it gives CASRHPGTSTRDTQYF.

In its sample, this clone was seen once. V is TRBV6-1 and J is TRBJ2-7, with D possibly TRBD1 on 5 matching bases. Per the germline V gene, CDR1 is MNHNS and CDR2 is SASEGT. The V end was cut by 1 base, the J end by 4 bases, with 11 bases between. The CDR3 runs to 14 residues. CDR3 bases: TGTGCCAGCAGTGAAGGGGGCATAGTATACGAGCAGTACTTC. It is translated as CASSEGGIVYEQYF.

This clone was detected only once. The chain uses TRBV11-2 and TRBJ2-7, with 16 bases that match TRBD2. Per germline, CDR1 SGHAT and CDR2 FQNNGV. After removal of 5 bases from V and 3 bases from J, the junction contained 13 bases not matched to a gene. The CDR3 has 19 amino acids. The CDR3 DNA sequence: TGTGCCAGCAGCCCAGCTCCCGGGACTAGCGGGAGGGCCTTCTACGAGCAGTACTTC. Translated, it gives CASSPAPGTSGRAFYEQYF.

The chain is built from TRBV11-2 and TRBJ2-5; TRBD1 matches 10 bases. The CDR3 spans 16 residues. V dropped 1 base and J dropped 5; count of bases not matched to a gene: 7. Per the germline V gene, CDR1 is SGHAT and CDR2 is FQNNGV. The CDR3 DNA reads as TGTGCCAGCAGCTTAGTAACCGGGGACAGGGGTGAGACCCAGTACTTC. Amino acids: CASSLVTGDRGETQYF. Filled out from reference TRBV11-2 and TRBJ2-5, the complete variable domain reads EAGVAQSPRYKIIEKRQSVAFWCNPISGHATLYWYQQILGQGPKLLIQFQNNGVVDDSQLPKDRFSAERLKGVDSTLKIQPAKLEDSAVYLCASSLVTGDRGETQYFGPGTRLLVL.

The V and J genes are TRBV2 and TRBJ2-2; tentatively, D is TRBD2 (5 bases). Germline V lookup: CDR1 SNHLY, CDR2 FYNNEI. This CDR3 contains 14 residues. Trimming removed 7 bases at V and 5 bases at J, with 14 bases between. The CDR3 bases are TGTGCCAGCACCCCCGTTGGGAGTACCGGGGAGCTGTTTTTT. Translation gives CASTPVGSTGELFF.